The T cell receptor beta chain described here comes from a study of blood T cell repertoires in COVID-19. In the study overall: Material from acute and convalescent COVID-19 was sourced from the United States, Italy and Spain. Sample material is recorded as cDNA or gDNA derived from T cells, B-cell-depleted T cells, or PBMCs.

Source study methods: Counts of nucleated cells, estimated from reference gene primer amplification, were obtained. TCRdb's table, derived via immunoSEQ multiplex PCR, lists solely in-frame clones and lacks some. V and J calls and clone size are those listed in that table; D and trimming were worked out from the DNA. The sample holds 200,000 to 250,000 clones; approximately 88% are singletons and the top ten take approximately 2.4%. Trimming at V came to 2 bases and at J to 8 bases, leaving 12 bases not matched to a gene. Germline V gene sequence: CDR1 SGHNT, CDR2 YYREEE (reference sequence). The CDR3 contains 16 residues. This clone occurred a few times. The age range of participants was about 18 to 95 years, with residence in about 25 US areas.

The rearrangement links TRBV5-4 to TRBJ2-1, with 8 bases lining up with TRBD2. Specimen: PBMCs or T cells enriched from blood (not recorded which). The clonotype originates from a woman aged 25 to 39 with acute COVID-19. The CDR3 sequence: CASSFTRGGEADEQFF. As DNA, the CDR3 is TGTGCCAGCAGCTTTACCCGGGGGGGTGAAGCCGATGAGCAGTTCTTC.